Following are 29 T cell receptor beta chains from one sample sequenced in a study of shared clonotypes between healthy human individuals. Generated by immunoSEQ multiplex PCR, the TCRdb table keeps only in-frame clones and is missing some. The sample carries about 470,000 clones, about four fifths recorded once. The sample comprised PBMCs. The source of these receptors is a woman aged 40 to 50 in good health. Some clones in this sample may be carry-over from other donors' samples.

The rearrangement joins TRBV4-1 to TRBJ2-1; D uncertain. Germline CDR1 is MGHRA and CDR2 is YSYEKL. The CDR3 spans 16 residues. V shed 2 bases and J shed 3 bases, with 14 bases lying between them. The CDR3 sequence is CASSQQYPMDYNEQFF. The CDR3, as DNA: TGCGCCAGCAGCCAACAATACCCCATGGACTACAATGAGCAGTTCTTC.

This clone was found a few times. The gene calls are TRBV11-2 and TRBJ2-7; 7 bases agree with TRBD2. The CDR3 has 14 residues. CDR1 and CDR2 from the germline V gene are SGHAT and FQNNGV. Trimming removed 5 bases from V and 2 bases from J; junction bases left unmatched: 6. CDR3 in amino acids: CASSASSGPYEQYF. The CDR3 nucleotides are TGTGCCAGCAGCGCATCTAGCGGACCCTACGAGCAGTACTTC.

The sample holds a few counts of this clone. This chain links TRBV5-6 with TRBJ1-2; D is unresolved. The CDR3 has 15 residues. With 0 bases removed from V and 6 bases from J, the gap between germline ends came to 15 bases. Germline CDR1 SGHDT, CDR2 YYEEEE. The CDR3 nucleotides are TGTGCCAGCAGCTTGGACGACAATTCGGGGAATGGCTACACCTTC. Amino acids: CASSLDDNSGNGYTF.

The sample holds one count of this clone. This chain joins TRBV7-8 and TRBJ2-1, with D uncertain. The CDR3 is 13 amino acids. Germline CDR1 reads SGHVS; CDR2 reads FQNEAQ. Trimming left V 5 bases short and J 6 bases short, with 11 bases between. CDR3 protein: CASSLQGINEQFF. The CDR3 coding sequence is TGTGCCAGCAGCCTACAAGGGATCAATGAGCAGTTCTTC.

The rearrangement links TRBV19 to TRBJ1-5, with TRBD1 matching over 9 bases. Per the germline V gene, CDR1 is LNHDA and CDR2 is SQIVND (reference sequence). The CDR3 totals 17 residues. Trimming removed 8 bases from V and 2 bases from J; junction bases left unmatched: 13. The CDR3 is CASLPRDRARGNQPQHF. Here the CDR3 DNA reads TGTGCCAGTCTCCCCCGGGACAGGGCCCGAGGCAATCAGCCCCAGCATTTT. Combining the CDR3 with reference TRBV19 and TRBJ1-5 gives the whole variable domain DGGITQSPKYLFRKEGQNVTLSCEQNLNHDAMYWYRQDPGQGLRLIYYSQIVNDFQKGDIAEGYSVSREKKESFPLTVTSAQKNPTAFYLCASLPRDRARGNQPQHFGDGTRLSIL.

This sequence joins TRBV6-5 and TRBJ2-7; no clear D gene. The V end lost 5 bases, the J end lost 0 bases, and 14 bases lay between the germline ends. Germline lookup yields CDR1 MNHEY and CDR2 SVGAGI. The CDR3 covers 15 residues. CDR3 amino acids: CASSRSPVNSYEQYF. CDR3 coding DNA: TGTGCCAGCAGTCGAAGCCCAGTTAACTCCTACGAGCAGTACTTC.

This rearrangement joins TRBV7-8 to TRBJ2-5; D remains ambiguous. The CDR3 is made up of 15 amino acids. V was pared by 5 bases and J by 2 bases, with 15 bases between. The germline V gene encodes CDR1 SGHVS and CDR2 FQNEAQ. CDR3 in amino acids: CASSPQELRQETQYF. For the CDR3, the DNA is TGTGCCAGCAGCCCTCAGGAGTTGCGGCAAGAGACCCAGTACTTC.

The chain is built from TRBV2 and TRBJ2-2, with 8 positions matching TRBD2. Per the germline V gene, CDR1 is SNHLY and CDR2 is FYNNEI. V was clipped by 11 bases and J by 1 base; unmatched bases: 9. This CDR3 is built from 15 residues. The CDR3 loop reads CALSRGTRNTGELFF. For the CDR3, the DNA is TGTGCCCTCTCCCGGGGGACTAGGAACACCGGGGAGCTGTTTTTT.

V is TRBV7-6 and J is TRBJ1-2, with D possibly being TRBD1 (5 bases). V gave up 5 bases and J gave up 0 bases, with 10 bases separating them. There are 14 residues in the CDR3. CDR1 is SGHVS and CDR2 is FNYEAQ in the germline V gene. CDR3 amino acids: CASSPPGSNYGYTF. CDR3 nucleotides: TGTGCCAGCAGCCCCCCAGGGTCTAACTATGGCTACACCTTC.

The V gene is TRBV6-1, the J gene TRBJ1-5, with D possibly being TRBD1 (5 bases). Deletions cut 1 base from V and 1 base from J, with 8 bases between. CDR3 length: 15 amino acids. Germline V lookup: CDR1 MNHNS, CDR2 SASEGT. The CDR3 DNA reads TGTGCCAGCAGTGAAGAAGGGGTAAGCAATCAGCCCCAGCATTTT. Its translation: CASSEEGVSNQPQHF.

The gene calls are TRBV6-6 and TRBJ2-3; D perhaps matches TRBD1 (6 bases). The germline CDR1 and CDR2 sequences are MNHNY and SVGAGI (reference sequence). This CDR3 has 14 residues. Deletions cut 2 bases from V and 0 bases from J, with 6 bases between. The CDR3 here is CASSYRGSTDTQYF. DNA of the CDR3: TGTGCCAGCAGTTACAGGGGGAGCACAGATACGCAGTATTTT.

The genes are TRBV6-6 and TRBJ2-5; D is perhaps TRBD1 (5 bases). Germline V gene lookup returns CDR1 MNHNY and CDR2 SVGAGI (reference sequence). Trimming left V 5 bases short and J 5 bases short, with 18 bases between. The CDR3 spans 15 residues. In nucleotides, the CDR3 is TGTGCCAGCAGTCCGACTCGGACAATGGGGGAGACCCAGTACTTC. Protein sequence: CASSPTRTMGETQYF.

This chain connects TRBV5-1 to TRBJ2-1, with TRBD2 as a possible D gene (6 bases). Germline CDR1 reads SGHRS; CDR2 reads YFSETQ. The CDR3 length is 15 residues. The V end was cut by 6 bases, the J end by 3 bases, with 16 bases between. DNA of the CDR3: TGCGCCAGCACCCGGGGGACTTTACACTACAATGAGCAGTTCTTC. This codes for CASTRGTLHYNEQFF.

This clone was seen only a few times. This chain links TRBV5-1 with TRBJ2-3, with D unresolved. Germline CDR1 reads SGHRS; CDR2 reads YFSETQ. Deletions cut 0 bases from V and 0 bases from J, with 8 bases between. The length of the CDR3 is 15 residues. This CDR3 reads CASSLEDHSTDTQYF. CDR3 DNA: TGCGCCAGCAGCTTGGAGGACCATAGCACAGATACGCAGTATTTT.

This chain connects TRBV7-2 to TRBJ2-7, with TRBD2 matching 7 bases. CDR3 length: 14 residues. V lost 0 bases to trimming and J lost 7 bases; unmatched junction nucleotides: 6. Germline CDR1 SGHTA, CDR2 FQGNSA. Written as DNA, the CDR3 is TGTGCCAGCAGCTTAGCGACTAGCACGGGAGAGCAGTACTTC. Amino acid sequence: CASSLATSTGEQYF.

The chain combines TRBV11-1 with TRBJ2-2, with D tentatively TRBD1 or TRBD2 (5 bases each). The CDR3 extends over 16 amino acids. In germline, CDR1 is SGHAT, CDR2 FQDESV (reference sequence). Trimming cost V 3 bases and J 7 bases, with 18 bases left between them. CDR3 coding DNA: TGTGCCAGCAGCTTCAGGCGAACGGGGACGGGCGGGGAGCTGTTTTTT. Protein: CASSFRRTGTGGELFF.

The CDR3 DNA reads TGTGCCTGGAGTGTACTGGGGAATGGCTACACCTTC. This encodes CAWSVLGNGYTF. The chain uses TRBV30 and TRBJ1-2, with D uncertain. The CDR3 runs 12 residues. With 0 bases removed from V and 6 bases from J, the gap between germline ends came to 8 bases. CDR1 is GTSNPN, CDR2 SVGIG, per germline (reference sequence).

The chain uses TRBV28 and TRBJ2-7, with 7 bases matching TRBD2. Germline V gene sequence: CDR1 MDHEN, CDR2 SYDVKM. The CDR3 contains 12 residues. V lost 6 bases to trimming and J lost 4 bases; unmatched junction nucleotides: 3. The CDR3 reads CASRPGGYEQYF. For the CDR3, the DNA is TGTGCCAGCAGGCCCGGGGGGTACGAGCAGTACTTC.

The count of this clone is one. In the same sample, other DNA sequences code for this CDR3. This chain links TRBV7-2 with TRBJ2-3; TRBD1 or TRBD2 may be the D gene (6 bases each). Trimming cost V 5 bases and J 3 bases, with 12 bases left between them. The CDR3 runs 14 residues. From germline, CDR1 is SGHTA and CDR2 FQGNSA. The CDR3 nucleotides are TGTGCCAGCAGCCCAGGAGGGGGGACAGATACGCAGTATTTT. Its protein product is CASSPGGGTDTQYF.

This clone was counted a single time. The chain combines TRBV5-1 with TRBJ2-1, with D possibly TRBD1 on 5 matching bases. This CDR3 contains 15 residues. Per germline, CDR1 SGHRS and CDR2 YFSETQ. V lost 3 bases and J 2 bases, leaving 12 bases between the germline ends. The CDR3: CASSWNFRAYNEQFF. CDR3 nucleotides: TGCGCCAGCAGCTGGAACTTCAGGGCCTACAATGAGCAGTTCTTC.

This clone came up a few times. V is TRBV4-2 and J is TRBJ2-7, with D perhaps being TRBD1 or TRBD2 (6 bases each). Germline assignment: CDR1 LGHNA and CDR2 YNFKEQ. CDR3 length: 15 amino acids. V gave up 0 bases and J gave up 7 bases, with 16 bases separating them. CDR3 nucleotides: TGTGCCAGCAGCCAAGATATCGGGGGCGCGGGGGAGCAGTACTTC. Translating gives CASSQDIGGAGEQYF.

This chain uses TRBV6-6 with TRBJ1-1; TRBD1 agrees at 9 bases. Germline assignment: CDR1 MNHNY and CDR2 SVGAGI (reference sequence). The CDR3 has 15 residues. The trim removed 5 bases at V and 5 bases at J, leaving 9 bases unmatched. The DNA for the CDR3 is TGTGCCAGCAGTCCCCCGGGACAGGGAATTACTGAAGCTTTCTTT. Translated: CASSPPGQGITEAFF.

Here the CDR3 DNA reads TGTGCCAGCAGAGACCAGGACAGACACGAGCAGTACTTC. Translation gives CASRDQDRHEQYF. The chain joins TRBV28 to TRBJ2-7, with D perhaps matching TRBD1 (6 bases). The germline V gene has CDR1 MDHEN and CDR2 SYDVKM. The V end lost 6 bases, the J end lost 5 bases, and 14 bases lay between the germline ends. This CDR3 is 13 amino acids long.

This clone showed up just a few times. V gene TRBV14 combines with J gene TRBJ2-3; D is unresolved. Deletions cut 7 bases from V and 8 bases from J, with 19 bases between. The CDR3 has 14 residues. In germline, CDR1 is SGHDN, CDR2 FVKESK. The CDR3 loop is CASTTFSSKSTQYF. The CDR3 nucleotides read TGTGCCAGCACGACCTTTAGCTCCAAGAGTACGCAGTATTTT.

The rearrangement links TRBV19 to TRBJ1-2, with 7 positions matching TRBD1. This CDR3 contains 13 residues. Germline V CDR1 and CDR2: LNHDA, SQIVND (reference sequence). With 6 bases clipped from V and 5 bases from J, the junction kept 6 bases outside the gene matches. Written as DNA, the CDR3 is TGTGCCAGTAGAACAACAGGGGAATATGGCTACACCTTC. It codes for CASRTTGEYGYTF.

The CDR3 loop is CASSDGGASNEKLFF. The CDR3, as DNA: TGTGCCAGCAGTGATGGGGGGGCCTCTAATGAAAAACTGTTTTTT. V usage is TRBV6-1 and J usage is TRBJ1-4, with D possibly being TRBD1 (6 bases). Germline V gene data show CDR1 as MNHNS and CDR2 as SASEGT. V was pared by 3 bases and J by 3 bases, with 11 bases between. The CDR3 covers 15 residues.

This rearrangement joins TRBV6-1 to TRBJ2-2; 8 bases agree with TRBD2. Trimming removed 7 bases from V and 4 bases from J; junction bases left unmatched: 8. Per the germline V gene, CDR1 is MNHNS and CDR2 is SASEGT. This CDR3 contains 15 residues. The CDR3 sequence: CASIQREWGTGELFF. The CDR3 DNA is TGTGCCAGCATCCAGCGGGAGTGGGGCACCGGGGAGCTGTTTTTT.

The genes are TRBV29-1 and TRBJ1-2, with 7 bases lining up with TRBD1. The ends lost 3 bases at V and 4 bases at J; junction bases unmatched: 11. Germline V gene sequence: CDR1 SQVTM, CDR2 ANQGSEA. The CDR3 has 15 amino acids. As DNA, the CDR3 is TGCAGCGTTGACCGCCTGGCAGGGGGTACCTATGGCTACACCTTC. Amino acids: CSVDRLAGGTYGYTF. The variable domain in full, with the rest retrieved from reference TRBV29-1 and TRBJ1-2, is SAVISQKPSRDICQRGTSLTIQCQVDSQVTMMFWYRQQPGQSLTLIATANQGSEATYESGFVIDKFPISRPNLTFSTLTVSNMSPEDSSIYLCSVDRLAGGTYGYTFGSGTRLTVV.

The V call is TRBV6-1, the J call TRBJ1-5, with no clear D. This CDR3 is 12 amino acids long. Trimming left V 2 bases short and J 4 bases short, with 3 bases between. From germline, CDR1 is MNHNS and CDR2 SASEGT. CDR3 region: CASSEPNQPQHF. The CDR3 DNA reads as TGTGCCAGCAGTGAACCTAATCAGCCCCAGCATTTT.